This TCR beta chain was observed in a study of shared clonotypes between healthy human individuals. Background on the study: Donor composition was a couple of women and a few men, aged 18 to 49.

For each subset, genomic DNA was distributed in equal portions over several immunoSEQ plates. Method: immunoSEQ multiplex PCR; TCRdb's copy keeps in-frame clones and lacks some. The data contain around 500,000 clones, about 80% of them singletons. Germline CDR1 reads KGHSH; CDR2 reads LQKENI. This CDR3 is built from 13 residues. Losses at the gene ends were 3 bases for V and 8 bases for J; bases not matched to a gene: 3. This clonotype was obtained from a woman aged 40 to 50 in good health. Some clones in this sample may be carry-over from other donors' samples. The chain combines TRBV18 with TRBJ2-1, with TRBD1 matching over 8 bases. Sequencing used PBMCs. CDR3 region: CASSPGQGYEQFF. CDR3 bases: TGTGCCAGCTCACCCGGACAGGGCTATGAGCAGTTCTTC.